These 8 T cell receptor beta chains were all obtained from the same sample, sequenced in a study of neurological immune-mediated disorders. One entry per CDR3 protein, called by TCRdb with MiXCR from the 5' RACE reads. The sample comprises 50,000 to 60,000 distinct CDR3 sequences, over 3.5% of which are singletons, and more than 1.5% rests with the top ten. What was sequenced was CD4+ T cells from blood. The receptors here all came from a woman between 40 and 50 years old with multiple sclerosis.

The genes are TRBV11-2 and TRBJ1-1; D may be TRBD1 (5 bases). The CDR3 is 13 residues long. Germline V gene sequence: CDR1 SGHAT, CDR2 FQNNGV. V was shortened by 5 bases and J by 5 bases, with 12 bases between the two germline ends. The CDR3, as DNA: TGTGCCAGCAGCCTTATAAGACAGACTGAAGCTTTCTTT. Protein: CASSLIRQTEAFF. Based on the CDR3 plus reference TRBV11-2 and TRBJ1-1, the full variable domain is EAGVAQSPRYKIIEKRQSVAFWCNPISGHATLYWYQQILGQGPKLLIQFQNNGVVDDSQLPKDRFSAERLKGVDSTLKIQPAKLEDSAVYLCASSLIRQTEAFFGQGTRLTVV.

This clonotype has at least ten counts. Here the CDR3 reads CASSPRTGSTEAFF. Written as DNA, the CDR3 is TGCGCCAGCAGCCCACGGACAGGGAGCACTGAAGCTTTCTTT. The J gene is TRBJ1-1, the V gene TRBV5-1; 8 nucleotides align to TRBD1. Germline V gene data show CDR1 as SGHRS and CDR2 as YFSETQ. V gave up 4 bases and J gave up 4 bases; unmatched junction bases: 6. The CDR3 is 14 residues long.

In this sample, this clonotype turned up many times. The chain's CDR3 is CASSRGTGDSPLHF. The CDR3 DNA is TGTGCCAGCAGCCGCGGGACAGGGGATTCACCCCTCCACTTT. The rearrangement joins TRBV11-2 to TRBJ1-6; TRBD1 matches at 10 bases. V shed 5 bases and J 8 bases; nucleotides not matched to a gene: 3. The CDR3 length is 14 residues. Germline-derived CDR1 and CDR2 are SGHAT and FQNNGV.

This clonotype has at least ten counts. This CDR3 reads CASTPGSRIHNEQFF. The CDR3, as DNA: TGCGCCAGCACACCCGGGAGTCGAATTCACAATGAGCAGTTCTTC. J is TRBJ2-1 and V is TRBV5-1, with TRBD2 as a possible D gene (6 bases). With 6 bases removed from V and 5 bases from J, the gap between germline ends came to 18 bases. Germline lookup yields CDR1 SGHRS and CDR2 YFSETQ. The CDR3 extends over 15 amino acids.

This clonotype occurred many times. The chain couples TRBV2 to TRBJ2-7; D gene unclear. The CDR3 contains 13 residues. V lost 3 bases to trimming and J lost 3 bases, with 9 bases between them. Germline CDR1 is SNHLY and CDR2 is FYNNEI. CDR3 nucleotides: TGTGCCAGCAGTGAGGATCTACGCTACGAGCAGTACTTC. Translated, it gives CASSEDLRYEQYF.

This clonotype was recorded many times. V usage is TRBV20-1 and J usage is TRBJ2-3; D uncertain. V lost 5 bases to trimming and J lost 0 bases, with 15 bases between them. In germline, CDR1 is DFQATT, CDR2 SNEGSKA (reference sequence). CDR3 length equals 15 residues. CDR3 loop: CSALNKHTSTDTQYF. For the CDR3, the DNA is TGCAGTGCTTTAAATAAACACACTAGCACAGATACGCAGTATTTT.

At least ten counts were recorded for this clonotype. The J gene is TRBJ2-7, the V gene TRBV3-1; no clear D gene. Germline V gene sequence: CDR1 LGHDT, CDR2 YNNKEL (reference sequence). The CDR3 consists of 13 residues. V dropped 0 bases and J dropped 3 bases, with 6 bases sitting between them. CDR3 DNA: TGTGCCAGCAGCCAAGAAGTGATCTACGAGCAGTACTTC. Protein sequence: CASSQEVIYEQYF.

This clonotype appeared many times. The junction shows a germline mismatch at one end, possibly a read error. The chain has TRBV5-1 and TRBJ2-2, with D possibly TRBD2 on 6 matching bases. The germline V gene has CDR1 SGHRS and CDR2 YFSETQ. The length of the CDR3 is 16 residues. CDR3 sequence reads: CASSPVEGLPTGERFF. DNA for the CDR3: TGCGCCAGCAGCCCCGTGGAGGGGTTGCCCACCGGGGAGCGGTTTTTT. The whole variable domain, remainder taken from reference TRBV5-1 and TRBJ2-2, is KAGVTQTPRYLIKTRGQQVTLSCSPISGHRSVSWYQQTPGQGLQFLFEYFSETQRNKGNFPGRFSGRQFSNSRSEMNVSTLELGDSALYLCASSPVEGLPTGERFFGEGSRLTVL.